Below, one T cell receptor beta chain is given with its context. Its recognized antigen is unknown. Base quality data are lacking; no much larger clone is found one base away. The CDR3 spans 12 residues, from the cysteine through the phenylalanine. The retained sequence is limited to the CDR3, 36 bases, with the frame set at the first base. The germline V gene supplies CDR1 SNHLY and CDR2 FYNNEI. Library preparation used RT-PCR. TCRdb names Illumina HiSeq 2500 as the instrument used. TCRdb applied fastp at Q25 and MiXCR to the public reads, then kept only in-frame beta chains. Under each unique CDR3 protein, matching rows form one entry showing the most common genes and DNA. This sample has roughly 620,000 distinct CDR3 sequences in its table, and over 9% of those were observed once. The top ten constitute more than 9.5% of the sample. The sample comes from a study of response to subunit inactivated influenza vaccine (dated by TCRdb to 2017 to 2018). Background on the whole study: To follow how T cells responded to a trivalent subunit inactivated influenza vaccine, the researchers relied on deep quantitative profiling of the T cell receptor repertoire.

General study outcomes and caveats: According to the authors, only a limited number of new T cells may be recruited by each seasonal influenza vaccination.

These data are also associated with another study on T cells expressing NK-cell markers. The second source states: 5'RACE template switching, by which a universal primer site and unique molecular identifiers were added, was used to make TCR beta cDNA libraries. In sorted CD3+CD56+NKG2C+, CD3+CD56+NKG2C- and CD3+CD56-NKG2C+ T-cell subsets from about eight donors, TCR beta-chain repertoires were profiled. Among the eight sequenced donors, only one was HCMV-seronegative, while the other seven were HCMV-seropositive. To restrict sorting to alphabetaTCR-expressing T cells, an anti-gammadeltaTCR antibody was added in several experiments. In roughly six donors, the dominant CD3+CD56+NKG2C+ clonotypes ranked among the top 10 CD8+ clonotypes, making up about 1.0-8% of CD8+ T cells. Those dominant clonotypes were again the most abundant among CD3+CD56-NKG2C+ cells in a handful of donors, at about 25-65%. It remained unclear whether the expanded NKG2C-expressing T cell clones were specific for HCMV antigens. The eight sequenced donors were randomly selected healthy volunteers, three men and five women. HCMV-specific IgG was detected in serum with a commercial ELISA kit to determine HCMV serostatus. Ficoll density gradient centrifugation was used to isolate peripheral blood mononuclear cells from blood. For six donors, bulk peripheral blood T-cell repertoires were also sequenced from unsorted PBMC. cDNA synthesis was primed from the TCR beta constant segment and was followed by two successive PCR amplification steps. Libraries were sequenced as 2 x 150 bp reads on Illumina HiSeq 2000/2500, MiSeq or NextSeq. MIGEC handled demultiplexing of the reads and grouping by UMI, while MiTCR was used to assemble and quantify clonotypes. To remove erroneous sequences, TCR cDNA sequences were retained only when supported by two or more reads. The tcR package was used for downstream repertoire analysis, and clonotypes were matched between fractions using CDR3 nucleotide sequence together with V segment. VDJmatch was used to annotate antigen specificity against VDJdb, with one amino acid substitution allowed in CDR3.

The chain is encoded by TRBV2 joined to TRBJ2-5, with TRBD1 as a weak D call on 5 bases. The sample consisted of PBMCs from blood, taken on the day of vaccination. This clonotype was sampled from a man aged 50-59 years who received an inactivated influenza vaccine. Donor details come from another sample of the same person, matched by shared clones. The CDR3 sequence is CAVDRAQETQYF. Here is the DNA: TGTGCAGTCGACAGAGCGCAAGAGACCCAGTACTTC. Extended through the reference TRBV2 and TRBJ2-5 proteins, this CDR3 yields the full variable domain: EPEVTQTPSHQVTQMGQEVILRCVPISNHLYFYWYRQILGQKVEFLVSFYNNEISEKSEIFDDQFSVERPDGSNFTLKIRSTKLEDSAMYFCAVDRAQETQYFGPGTRLLVL.